This T cell receptor beta chain comes out of a study of T-cell memory formation after mild COVID-19. This CDR3 has 12 residues. CDR1 SGHRS and CDR2 YFSETQ come from the germline V gene. V was trimmed by 5 bases and J by 8 bases, leaving 10 bases between them. TCRdb fed the 5' RACE reads into MiXCR, producing one record per CDR3 protein. The sample yields about 340,000 distinct CDR3 sequences, 20% to 25% seen once. Sequenced material: PBMCs or a T cell subset sorted from them (not recorded which). The origin of this receptor is a man aged 18 to 35 who had mild COVID-19 (a few samples of this study predate the infection). Cell type and time point are not known. The V and J genes are TRBV5-1 and TRBJ2-2; D unclear. CDR3 nucleotides: TGCGCCAGCAGTCTACAATCGGGGGAGCTGTTTTTT. Amino acids: CASSLQSGELFF.